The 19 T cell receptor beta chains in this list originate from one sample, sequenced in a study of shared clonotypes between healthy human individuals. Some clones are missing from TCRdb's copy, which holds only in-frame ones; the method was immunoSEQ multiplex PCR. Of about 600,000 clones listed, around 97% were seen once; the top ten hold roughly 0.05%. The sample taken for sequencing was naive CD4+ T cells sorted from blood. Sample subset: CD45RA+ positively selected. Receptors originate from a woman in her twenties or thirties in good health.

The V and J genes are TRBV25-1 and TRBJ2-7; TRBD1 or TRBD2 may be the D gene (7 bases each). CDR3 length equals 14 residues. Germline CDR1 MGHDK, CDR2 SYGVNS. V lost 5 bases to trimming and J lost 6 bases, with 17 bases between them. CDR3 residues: CASSPAGGDGEQYF. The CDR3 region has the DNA TGTGCCAGCAGTCCAGCAGGGGGGGACGGCGAGCAGTACTTC.

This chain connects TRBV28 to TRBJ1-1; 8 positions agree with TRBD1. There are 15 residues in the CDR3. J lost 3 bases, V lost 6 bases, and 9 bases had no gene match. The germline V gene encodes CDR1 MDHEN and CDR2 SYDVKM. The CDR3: CASRTQGALYTEAFF. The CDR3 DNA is TGTGCCAGCAGGACGCAGGGGGCTTTATACACTGAAGCTTTCTTT. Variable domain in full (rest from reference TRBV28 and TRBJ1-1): DVKVTQSSRYLVKRTGEKVFLECVQDMDHENMFWYRQDPGLGLRLIYFSYDVKMKEKGDIPEGYSVSREKKERFSLILESASTNQTSMYLCASRTQGALYTEAFFGQGTRLTVV.

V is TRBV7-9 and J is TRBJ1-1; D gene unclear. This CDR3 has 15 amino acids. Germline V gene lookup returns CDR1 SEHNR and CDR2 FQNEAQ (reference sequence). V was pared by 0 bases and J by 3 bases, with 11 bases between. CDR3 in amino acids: CASSLALMGDTEAFF. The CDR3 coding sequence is TGTGCCAGCAGCTTAGCGCTTATGGGAGACACTGAAGCTTTCTTT.

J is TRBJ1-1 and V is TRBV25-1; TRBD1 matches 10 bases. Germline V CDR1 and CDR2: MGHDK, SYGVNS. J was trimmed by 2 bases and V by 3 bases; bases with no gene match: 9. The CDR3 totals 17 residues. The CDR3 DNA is TGTGCCAGCAGTGAGACACCGGGACAGGGGAGTAACACTGAAGCTTTCTTT. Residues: CASSETPGQGSNTEAFF. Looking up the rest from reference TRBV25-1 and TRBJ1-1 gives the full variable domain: EADIYQTPRYLVIGTGKKITLECSQTMGHDKMYWYQQDPGMELHLIHYSYGVNSTEKGDLSSESTVSRIRTEHFPLTLESARPSHTSQYLCASSETPGQGSNTEAFFGQGTRLTVV.

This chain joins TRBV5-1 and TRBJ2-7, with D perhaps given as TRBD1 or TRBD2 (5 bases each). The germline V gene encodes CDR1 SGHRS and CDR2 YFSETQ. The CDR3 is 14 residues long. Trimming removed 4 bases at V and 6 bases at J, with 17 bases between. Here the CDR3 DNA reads TGCGCCAGCAGCGCCGGGACGCAAGGCATCGAGCAGTACTTC. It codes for CASSAGTQGIEQYF.

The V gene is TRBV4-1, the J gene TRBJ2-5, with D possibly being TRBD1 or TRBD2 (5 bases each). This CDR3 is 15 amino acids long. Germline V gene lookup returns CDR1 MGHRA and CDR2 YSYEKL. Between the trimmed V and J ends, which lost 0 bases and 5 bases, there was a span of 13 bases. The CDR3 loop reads CASSQDRGVGETQYF. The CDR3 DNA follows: TGCGCCAGCAGCCAAGATCGAGGGGTCGGGGAGACCCAGTACTTC.

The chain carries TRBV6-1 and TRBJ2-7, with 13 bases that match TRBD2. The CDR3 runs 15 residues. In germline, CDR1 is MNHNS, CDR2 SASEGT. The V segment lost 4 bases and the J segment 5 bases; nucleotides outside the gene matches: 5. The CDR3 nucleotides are TGTGCCAGCAGTGTCGGGACTAGCGGGAACGACGAGCAGTACTTC. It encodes CASSVGTSGNDEQYF.

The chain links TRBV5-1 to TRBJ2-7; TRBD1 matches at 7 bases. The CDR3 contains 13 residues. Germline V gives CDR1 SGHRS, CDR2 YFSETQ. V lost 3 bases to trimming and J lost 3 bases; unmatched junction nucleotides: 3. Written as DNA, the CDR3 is TGCGCCAGCAGCTGGGACAGAAGCTACGAGCAGTACTTC. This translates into CASSWDRSYEQYF. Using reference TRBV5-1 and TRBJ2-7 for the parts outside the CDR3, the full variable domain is KAGVTQTPRYLIKTRGQQVTLSCSPISGHRSVSWYQQTPGQGLQFLFEYFSETQRNKGNFPGRFSGRQFSNSRSEMNVSTLELGDSALYLCASSWDRSYEQYFGPGTRLTVT.

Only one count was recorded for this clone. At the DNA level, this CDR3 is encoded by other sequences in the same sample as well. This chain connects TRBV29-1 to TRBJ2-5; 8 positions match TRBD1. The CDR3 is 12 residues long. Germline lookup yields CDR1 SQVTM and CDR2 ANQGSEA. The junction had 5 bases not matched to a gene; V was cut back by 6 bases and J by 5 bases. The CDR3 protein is CSVRQGSETQYF. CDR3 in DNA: TGCAGCGTGCGACAGGGGTCGGAGACCCAGTACTTC.

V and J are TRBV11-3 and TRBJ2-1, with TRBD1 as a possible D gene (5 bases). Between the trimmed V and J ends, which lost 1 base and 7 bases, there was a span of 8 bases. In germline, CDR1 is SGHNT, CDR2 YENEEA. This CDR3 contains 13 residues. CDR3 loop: CASSLVRENEQFF. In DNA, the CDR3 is TGTGCCAGCAGCTTAGTCAGGGAAAATGAGCAGTTCTTC.

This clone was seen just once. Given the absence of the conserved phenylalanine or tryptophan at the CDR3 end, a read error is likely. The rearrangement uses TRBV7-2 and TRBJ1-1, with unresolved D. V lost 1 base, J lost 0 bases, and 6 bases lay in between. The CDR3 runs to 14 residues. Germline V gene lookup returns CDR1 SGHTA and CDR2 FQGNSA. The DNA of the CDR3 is TGTGCCAGCAGCTTAGGGATGGTGAACACTGAAGCTTTCCTT. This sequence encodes CASSLGMVNTEAFL.

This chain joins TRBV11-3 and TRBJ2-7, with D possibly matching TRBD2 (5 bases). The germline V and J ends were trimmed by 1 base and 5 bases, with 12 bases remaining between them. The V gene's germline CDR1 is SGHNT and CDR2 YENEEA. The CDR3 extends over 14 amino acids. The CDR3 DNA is TGTGCCAGCAGCTTAGGCGGGCCTAGGGACGAGCAGTACTTC. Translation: CASSLGGPRDEQYF.

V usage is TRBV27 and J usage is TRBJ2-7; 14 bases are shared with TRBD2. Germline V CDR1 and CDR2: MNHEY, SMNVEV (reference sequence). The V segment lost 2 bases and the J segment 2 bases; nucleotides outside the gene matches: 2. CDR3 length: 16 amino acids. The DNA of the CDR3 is TGTGCCAGCAGTTTAAGGACTAGCGGGAGGACCTACGAGCAGTACTTC. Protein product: CASSLRTSGRTYEQYF.

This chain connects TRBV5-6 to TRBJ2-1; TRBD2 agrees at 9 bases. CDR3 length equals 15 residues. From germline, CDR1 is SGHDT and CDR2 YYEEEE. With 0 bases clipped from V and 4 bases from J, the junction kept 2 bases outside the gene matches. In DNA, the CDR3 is TGTGCCAGCAGCTTGGGACTAGCGGAATACAATGAGCAGTTCTTC. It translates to CASSLGLAEYNEQFF.

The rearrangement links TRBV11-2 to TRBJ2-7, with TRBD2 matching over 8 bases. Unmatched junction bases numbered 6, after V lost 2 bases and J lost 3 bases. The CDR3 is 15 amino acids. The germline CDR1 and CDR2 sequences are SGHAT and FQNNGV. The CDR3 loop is CASSLLAGKNYEQYF. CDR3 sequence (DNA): TGTGCCAGCAGCTTACTAGCGGGTAAAAACTACGAGCAGTACTTC.

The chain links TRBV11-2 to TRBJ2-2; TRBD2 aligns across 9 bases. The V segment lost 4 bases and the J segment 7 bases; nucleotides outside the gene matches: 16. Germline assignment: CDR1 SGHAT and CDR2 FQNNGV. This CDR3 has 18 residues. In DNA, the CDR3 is TGTGCCAGCAGCTCAATGGGACGGGTAGCGGGAGAGGACGGGGAGCTGTTTTTT. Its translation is CASSSMGRVAGEDGELFF.

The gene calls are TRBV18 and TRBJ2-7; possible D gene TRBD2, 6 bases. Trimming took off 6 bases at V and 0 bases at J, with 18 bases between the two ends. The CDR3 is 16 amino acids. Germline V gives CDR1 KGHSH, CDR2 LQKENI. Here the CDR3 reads CASSPNRPGLSYEQYF. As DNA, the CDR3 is TGTGCCAGCTCGCCCAACCGGCCGGGACTCTCCTACGAGCAGTACTTC.

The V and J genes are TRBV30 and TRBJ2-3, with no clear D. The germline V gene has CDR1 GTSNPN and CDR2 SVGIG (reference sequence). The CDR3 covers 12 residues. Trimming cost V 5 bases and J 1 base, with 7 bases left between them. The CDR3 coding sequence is TGTGCCTGGGTTTCGGGCACAGATACGCAGTATTTT. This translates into CAWVSGTDTQYF. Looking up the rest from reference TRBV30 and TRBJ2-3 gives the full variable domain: SQTIHQWPATLVQPVGSPLSLECTVEGTSNPNLYWYRQAAGRGLQLLFYSVGIGQISSEVPQNLSASRPQDRQFILSSKKLLLSDSGFYLCAWVSGTDTQYFGPGTRLTVL.

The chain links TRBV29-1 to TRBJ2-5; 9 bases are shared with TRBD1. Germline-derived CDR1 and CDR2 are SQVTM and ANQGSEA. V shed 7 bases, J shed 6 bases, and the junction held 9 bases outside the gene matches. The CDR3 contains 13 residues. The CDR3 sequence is CSGMLQGAKTQYF. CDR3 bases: TGCAGCGGGATGTTACAGGGGGCGAAGACCCAGTACTTC.